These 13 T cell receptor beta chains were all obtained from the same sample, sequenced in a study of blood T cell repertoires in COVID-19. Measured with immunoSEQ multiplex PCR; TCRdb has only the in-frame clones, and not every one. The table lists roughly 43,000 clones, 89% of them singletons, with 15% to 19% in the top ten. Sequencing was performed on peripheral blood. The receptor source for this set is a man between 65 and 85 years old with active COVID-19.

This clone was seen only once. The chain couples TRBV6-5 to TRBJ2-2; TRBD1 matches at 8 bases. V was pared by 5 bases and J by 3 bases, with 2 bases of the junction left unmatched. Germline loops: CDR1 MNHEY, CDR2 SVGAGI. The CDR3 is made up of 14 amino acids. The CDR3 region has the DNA TGTGCCAGCAGTCGGACAGGGCACACCGGGGAGCTGTTTTTT. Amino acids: CASSRTGHTGELFF.

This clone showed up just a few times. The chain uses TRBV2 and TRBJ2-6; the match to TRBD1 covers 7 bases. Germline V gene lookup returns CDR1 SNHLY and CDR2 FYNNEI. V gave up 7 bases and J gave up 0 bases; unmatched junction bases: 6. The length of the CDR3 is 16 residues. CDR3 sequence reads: CASTFRQGSGANVLTF. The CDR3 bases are TGTGCCAGCACCTTTCGACAGGGCTCTGGGGCCAACGTCCTGACTTTC.

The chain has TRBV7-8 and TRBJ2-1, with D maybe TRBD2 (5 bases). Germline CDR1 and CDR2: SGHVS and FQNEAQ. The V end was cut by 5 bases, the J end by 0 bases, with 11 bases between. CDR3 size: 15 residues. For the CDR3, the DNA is TGTGCCAGCAGCCCAACCGGGATCTCCTACAATGAGCAGTTCTTC. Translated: CASSPTGISYNEQFF. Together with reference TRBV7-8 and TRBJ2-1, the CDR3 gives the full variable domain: GAGVSQSPRYKVAKRGQDVALRCDPISGHVSLFWYQQALGQGPEFLTYFQNEAQLDKSGLPSDRFFAERPEGSVSTLKIQRTQQEDSAVYLCASSPTGISYNEQFFGPGTRLTVL.

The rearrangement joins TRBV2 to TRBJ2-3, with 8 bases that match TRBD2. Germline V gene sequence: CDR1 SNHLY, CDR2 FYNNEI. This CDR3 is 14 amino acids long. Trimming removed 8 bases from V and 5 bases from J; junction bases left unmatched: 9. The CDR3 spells CASFGGGMEDTQYF. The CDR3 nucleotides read TGTGCCAGCTTCGGCGGGGGGATGGAAGATACGCAGTATTTT.

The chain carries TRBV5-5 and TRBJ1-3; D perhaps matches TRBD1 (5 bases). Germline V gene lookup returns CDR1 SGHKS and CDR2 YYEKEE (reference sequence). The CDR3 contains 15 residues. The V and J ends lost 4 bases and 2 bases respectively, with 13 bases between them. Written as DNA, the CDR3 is TGTGCCAGCAGCCGATCGGGACTTACTGGAAACACCATATATTTT. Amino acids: CASSRSGLTGNTIYF.

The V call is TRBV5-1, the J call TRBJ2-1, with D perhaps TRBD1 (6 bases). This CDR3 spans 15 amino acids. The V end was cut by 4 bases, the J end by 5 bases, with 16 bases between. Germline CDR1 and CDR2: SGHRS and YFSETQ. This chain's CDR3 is CASSISGTTNNEQFF. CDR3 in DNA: TGCGCCAGCAGCATATCCGGGACAACCAACAATGAGCAGTTCTTC.

The CDR3 DNA reads as TGTGCCAGCAGCCAAGTCGGGACAGTCCAAGAGACCCAGTACTTC. This codes for CASSQVGTVQETQYF. The genes are TRBV3-1 (or the pseudogene TRBV3-2) and TRBJ2-5; TRBD1 aligns across 7 bases. This CDR3 is built from 15 residues. CDR1 and CDR2 from the germline V gene are LGHDT and YNNKEL (reference sequence). V shed 1 base and J 1 base; nucleotides not matched to a gene: 3.

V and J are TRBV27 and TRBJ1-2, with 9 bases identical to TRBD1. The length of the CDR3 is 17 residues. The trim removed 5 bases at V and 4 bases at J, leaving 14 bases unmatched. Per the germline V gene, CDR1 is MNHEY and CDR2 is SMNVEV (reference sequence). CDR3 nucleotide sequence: TGTGCCAGCAGTCTGATAACGCCGGGACAGGGTGTCTATGGCTACACCTTC. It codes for CASSLITPGQGVYGYTF.

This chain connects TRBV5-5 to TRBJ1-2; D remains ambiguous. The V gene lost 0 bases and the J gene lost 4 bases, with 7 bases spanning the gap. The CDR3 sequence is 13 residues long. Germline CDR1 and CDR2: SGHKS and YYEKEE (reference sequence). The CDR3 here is CASSLDGSYGYTF. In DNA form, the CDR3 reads TGTGCCAGCAGCTTGGATGGGAGCTATGGCTACACCTTC.

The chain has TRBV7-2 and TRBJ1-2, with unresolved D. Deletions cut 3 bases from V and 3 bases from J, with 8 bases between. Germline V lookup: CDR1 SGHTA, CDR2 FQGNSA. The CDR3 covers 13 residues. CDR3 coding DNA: TGTGCCAGCAGCTTCGGTTTATACTATGGCTACACCTTC. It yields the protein CASSFGLYYGYTF.

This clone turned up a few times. CDR3 in DNA: TGTGCCACCAGCAGCGGTCAGGGGACGTACAATGAGCAGTTCTTC. Amino acids: CATSSGQGTYNEQFF. The chain joins TRBV15 to TRBJ2-1, with D possibly TRBD1 on 6 matching bases. The CDR3 covers 15 residues. Germline CDR1 is LNHNV and CDR2 is YYDKDF (reference sequence). The V end was cut by 3 bases, the J end by 4 bases, with 13 bases between.

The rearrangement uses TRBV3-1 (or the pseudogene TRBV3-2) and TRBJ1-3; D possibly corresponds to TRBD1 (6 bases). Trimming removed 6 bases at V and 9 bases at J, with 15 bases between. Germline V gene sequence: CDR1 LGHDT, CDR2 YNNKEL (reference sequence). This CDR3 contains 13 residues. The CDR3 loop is CASSRTALGTIYF. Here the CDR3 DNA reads TGTGCCAGCAGTCGGACAGCTCTGGGCACCATATATTTT.

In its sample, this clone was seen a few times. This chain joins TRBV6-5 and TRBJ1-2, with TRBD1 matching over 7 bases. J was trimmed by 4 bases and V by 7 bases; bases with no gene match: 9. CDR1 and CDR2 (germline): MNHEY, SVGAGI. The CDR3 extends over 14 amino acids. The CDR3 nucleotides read TGTGCCAGCATGGCTAGGGGGCGCCTCTATGGCTACACCTTC. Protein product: CASMARGRLYGYTF.